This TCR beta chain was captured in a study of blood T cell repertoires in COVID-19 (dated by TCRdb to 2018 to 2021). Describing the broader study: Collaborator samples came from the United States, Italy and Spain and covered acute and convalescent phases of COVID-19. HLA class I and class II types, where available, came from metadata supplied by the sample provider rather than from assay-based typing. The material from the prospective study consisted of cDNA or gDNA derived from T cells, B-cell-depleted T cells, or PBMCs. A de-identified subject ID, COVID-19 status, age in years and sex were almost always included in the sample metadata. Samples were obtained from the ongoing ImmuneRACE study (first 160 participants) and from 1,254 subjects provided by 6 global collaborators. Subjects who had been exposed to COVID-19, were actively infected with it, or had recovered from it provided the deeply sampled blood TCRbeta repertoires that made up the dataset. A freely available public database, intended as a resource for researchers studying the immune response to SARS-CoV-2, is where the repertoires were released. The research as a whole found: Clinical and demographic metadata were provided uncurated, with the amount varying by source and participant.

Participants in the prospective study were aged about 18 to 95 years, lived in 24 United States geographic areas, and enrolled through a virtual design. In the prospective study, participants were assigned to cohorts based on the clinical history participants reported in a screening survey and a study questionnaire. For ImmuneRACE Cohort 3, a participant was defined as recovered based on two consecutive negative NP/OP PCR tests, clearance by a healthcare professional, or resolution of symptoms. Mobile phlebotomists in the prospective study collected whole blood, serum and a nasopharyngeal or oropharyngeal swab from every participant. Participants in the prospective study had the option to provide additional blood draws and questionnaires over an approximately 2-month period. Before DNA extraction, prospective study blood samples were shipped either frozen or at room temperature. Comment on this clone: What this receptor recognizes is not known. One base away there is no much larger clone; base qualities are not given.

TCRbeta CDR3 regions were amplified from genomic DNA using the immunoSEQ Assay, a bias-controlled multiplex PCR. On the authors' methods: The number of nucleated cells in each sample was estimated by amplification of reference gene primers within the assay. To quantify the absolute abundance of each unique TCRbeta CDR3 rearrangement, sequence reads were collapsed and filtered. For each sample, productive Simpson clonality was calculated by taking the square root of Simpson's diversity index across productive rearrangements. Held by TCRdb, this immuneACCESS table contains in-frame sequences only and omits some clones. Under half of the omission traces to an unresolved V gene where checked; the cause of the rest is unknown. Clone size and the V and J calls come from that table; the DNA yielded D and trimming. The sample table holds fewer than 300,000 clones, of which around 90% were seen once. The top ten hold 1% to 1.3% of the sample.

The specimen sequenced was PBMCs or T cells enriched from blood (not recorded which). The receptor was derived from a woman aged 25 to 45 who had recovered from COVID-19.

The CDR3 in this case is CASTALTGGRETQYF. Here is the DNA: TGTGCCAGCACCGCATTGACAGGGGGTCGAGAGACCCAGTACTTC. In this chain, TRBV6-5 is recombined with TRBJ2-5; the central 9 bases match TRBD1. Taken from the germline V gene, the CDR1 and CDR2 loops are MNHEY and SVGAGI. Measured from the cysteine to the phenylalanine, the CDR3 is 15 residues long. Here the CDR3 DNA is all that survives: 45 bases in frame from base 1. V is cut back by 7 bases and J by 4 bases, with 10 bases in the junction unmatched.